Below, 6 T cell receptor beta chains from the same sample are listed, as sequenced in a study of cytomegalovirus exposure and HLA in healthy donors. TCRdb's table, derived via immunoSEQ multiplex PCR, lists solely in-frame clones and lacks some. In the table there are about 240,000 clones, 75% to 90% of which are singletons. The sample comprised PBMCs. The receptors originated from a woman in her 30s in good health and CMV-seropositive.

The chain carries TRBV27 and TRBJ1-5; tentatively, D is TRBD1 (5 bases). From germline, CDR1 is MNHEY and CDR2 SMNVEV (reference sequence). The CDR3 loop spans 15 amino acids. The V and J ends lost 0 bases and 2 bases respectively, with 8 bases between them. DNA for the CDR3: TGTGCCAGCAGTTTATCCTGGGGCGGCAATCAGCCCCAGCATTTT. Translated, it gives CASSLSWGGNQPQHF.

The chain joins TRBV28 to TRBJ2-3; D is unresolved. The CDR3 extends over 14 amino acids. The germline V gene encodes CDR1 MDHEN and CDR2 SYDVKM. V lost 6 bases, J lost 1 base, and 11 bases lay in between. CDR3 residues: CASSRPWGTDTQYF. CDR3 DNA sequence: TGTGCCAGCAGCAGGCCTTGGGGCACAGATACGCAGTATTTT.

V and J are TRBV19 and TRBJ2-5; the D gene is possibly TRBD2 (5 bases). The length of the CDR3 is 14 residues. V lost 6 bases to trimming and J lost 5 bases, with 16 bases between them. Germline V gene lookup returns CDR1 LNHDA and CDR2 SQIVND (reference sequence). CDR3 nucleotide sequence: TGTGCCAGTAGGAGGAGCGGCGCCATCGAGACCCAGTACTTC. Its translation is CASRRSGAIETQYF.

The CDR3 bases are TGTGCCAGCAGCCAAGATCTCGGGAGGGCCCTTCTAACCTACGAGCAGTACTTC. This codes for CASSQDLGRALLTYEQYF. The chain is built from TRBV4-2 and TRBJ2-7; TRBD2 aligns across 8 bases. This CDR3 spans 18 amino acids. V shed 0 bases, J shed 2 bases, and the junction held 12 bases outside the gene matches. Germline V gene sequence: CDR1 LGHNA, CDR2 YNFKEQ.

J is TRBJ1-2 and V is TRBV28; the D gene is possibly TRBD1 (6 bases). The CDR3 runs 15 residues. Germline V CDR1 and CDR2: MDHEN, SYDVKM. Trimming left V 4 bases short and J 1 base short, with 13 bases between. The CDR3 is CASSYPGHSNYGYTF. In DNA form, the CDR3 reads TGTGCCAGCAGTTACCCGGGACACAGTAACTATGGCTACACCTTC.

For the CDR3, the DNA is TGTGCCAGCAGCTTACTGCCGGGACAGCAAGCTTACGAGCAGTACTTC. This translates into CASSLLPGQQAYEQYF. The J gene is TRBJ2-7, the V gene TRBV11-2; 7 bases match TRBD1. CDR1 and CDR2 (germline): SGHAT, FQNNGV. The CDR3 is 16 residues long. The ends lost 2 bases at V and 4 bases at J; junction bases unmatched: 11.